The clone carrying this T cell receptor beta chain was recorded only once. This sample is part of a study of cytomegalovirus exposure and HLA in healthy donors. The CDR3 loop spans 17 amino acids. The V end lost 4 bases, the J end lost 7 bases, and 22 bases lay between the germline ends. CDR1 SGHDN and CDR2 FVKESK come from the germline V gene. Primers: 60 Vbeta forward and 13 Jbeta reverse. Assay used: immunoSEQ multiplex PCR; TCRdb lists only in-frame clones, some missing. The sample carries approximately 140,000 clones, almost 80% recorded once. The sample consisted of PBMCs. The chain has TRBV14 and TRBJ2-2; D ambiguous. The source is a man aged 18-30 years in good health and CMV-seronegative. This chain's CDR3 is CASSPRSLLLSGGELFF. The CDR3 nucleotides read TGTGCCAGCAGCCCAAGATCTTTATTGTTGAGTGGCGGGGAGCTGTTTTTT.